The next 25 T cell receptor beta chains were all read from a single sample in a study of chemoradiotherapy in HPV16-positive cancers (dated by TCRdb to about 2022). Receptor amplification or capture employed the immunoSEQ multiplex PCR assay. TCRdb retrieved this table from immuneACCESS and kept in-frame rearrangements only. Not all clones are present; in checked studies, unresolved V genes account for under half, and no reason is known for the remainder. This sample is represented by thousands of clones; 65% to 90% of them were singletons. The top ten clonotypes cover roughly 6.3% of the sample. Source: tumor tissue, taken from a patient who underwent chemoradiotherapy. These receptors were taken from a human donor with HPV-associated anogenital cancer.

The rearrangement joins TRBV6-1 to TRBJ2-2, with TRBD1 as a possible D gene (7 bases). Germline CDR1 and CDR2: MNHNS and SASEGT. This CDR3 spans 14 amino acids. V lost 1 base and J 6 bases, leaving 9 bases between the germline ends. Here the CDR3 reads CASSEGRGPGELFF. The CDR3 coding sequence is TGTGCCAGCAGTGAAGGGAGGGGGCCCGGGGAGCTGTTTTTT.

The chain couples TRBV9 to TRBJ2-1; the D is unclear. Trimming took 9 bases from V and 0 from J, leaving 16 bases between them. The CDR3 runs to 15 residues. The germline V gene has CDR1 SGDLS and CDR2 YYNGEE. The CDR3 region has the DNA TGTGCCACCTCTTACTATCCTAGCTCCTACAATGAGCAGTTCTTC. Residues: CATSYYPSSYNEQFF.

The gene calls are TRBV9 and TRBJ2-7; 9 nucleotides match TRBD2. The CDR3 is 15 amino acids. Trimming removed 0 bases from V and 6 bases from J; junction bases left unmatched: 7. Germline CDR1 is SGDLS and CDR2 is YYNGEE. CDR3 in amino acids: CASSVAAGGGGEQYF. The CDR3 coding sequence is TGTGCCAGCAGCGTAGCAGCGGGAGGTGGGGGCGAGCAGTACTTC.

The chain employs TRBV2 and TRBJ2-2; TRBD1 agrees at 7 bases. V trimming: 11 bases; J trimming: 1 base; junction bases outside the gene matches: 4. CDR1 and CDR2 (germline): SNHLY, FYNNEI. CDR3 size: 13 residues. This chain's CDR3 is CAGRTGNTGELFF. The CDR3 DNA reads as TGTGCCGGGCGGACAGGGAACACCGGGGAGCTGTTTTTT.

The V gene is TRBV4-2, the J gene TRBJ2-3; TRBD1 or TRBD2 may be the D gene (7 bases each). Looked up from germline, CDR1 is LGHNA and CDR2 is YNFKEQ. There are 17 residues in the CDR3. V shed 4 bases and J shed 2 bases, with 19 bases lying between them. CDR3 in amino acids: CASSPSGTASFTDTQYF. CDR3 sequence (DNA): TGTGCCAGCAGCCCAAGCGGGACAGCCTCATTCACAGATACGCAGTATTTT.

The V call is TRBV28, the J call TRBJ1-5; perhaps TRBD1 as D (5 bases). Per germline, CDR1 MDHEN and CDR2 SYDVKM. The CDR3 sequence is 14 residues long. V shed 6 bases and J shed 4 bases, with 13 bases lying between them. The CDR3 coding sequence is TGTGCCAGCAGGGGTGGGACGGGGAATCAGCCCCAGCATTTT. Translation: CASRGGTGNQPQHF.

The chain has TRBV11-3 and TRBJ1-3, with 9 bases fitting TRBD1. This CDR3 has 16 amino acids. Trimming cost V 3 bases and J 0 bases; bases outside gene matches: 3. Germline CDR1 SGHNT, CDR2 YENEEA. The CDR3 sequence: CASSFPGQGSGNTIYF. CDR3 DNA sequence: TGTGCCAGCAGCTTCCCGGGACAGGGCTCTGGAAACACCATATATTTT.

This sequence joins TRBV27 and TRBJ1-1; D is possibly TRBD1 (5 bases). The CDR3 runs 15 residues. Trimming stripped 1 base from V and 3 bases from J, with 12 bases between. Germline values: CDR1 MNHEY, CDR2 SMNVEV (reference sequence). CDR3 DNA: TGTGCCAGCAGTTTATATCAGGGTATGGACACTGAAGCTTTCTTT. Translated, it gives CASSLYQGMDTEAFF.

This chain joins TRBV5-5 and TRBJ1-2; D is unclear. The V and J ends lost 4 bases and 1 base respectively, with 5 bases between them. Germline V lookup: CDR1 SGHKS, CDR2 YYEKEE (reference sequence). CDR3 size: 12 residues. This CDR3 is CASSIDNYGYTF. DNA for the CDR3: TGTGCCAGCAGCATTGATAACTATGGCTACACCTTC.

V and J are TRBV7-9 and TRBJ2-1; TRBD2 is a possible D gene (5 bases). Trimming left V 5 bases short and J 5 bases short, with 13 bases between. Germline-derived CDR1 and CDR2 are SEHNR and FQNEAQ (reference sequence). The CDR3 has 14 amino acids. As DNA, the CDR3 is TGTGCCAGCAGCCCTATCGACTACGACAATGAGCAGTTCTTC. Protein sequence: CASSPIDYDNEQFF.

J is TRBJ1-4 and V is TRBV9; 10 bases map to TRBD1. Germline lookup yields CDR1 SGDLS and CDR2 YYNGEE. With 2 bases clipped from V and 3 bases from J, the junction kept 1 base outside the gene matches. The CDR3 runs to 15 residues. CDR3 sequence: CASSVGTGANEKLFF. The CDR3, as DNA: TGTGCCAGCAGCGTGGGGACAGGGGCTAATGAAAAACTGTTTTTT.

This chain uses TRBV2 with TRBJ1-4; D might be TRBD1 (5 bases). The CDR3 totals 15 residues. Germline V gives CDR1 SNHLY, CDR2 FYNNEI. Trimming left V 3 bases short and J 5 bases short, with 13 bases between. CDR3 nucleotides: TGTGCCAGCAGTGAGGCGCCAGGGAGAAATGAAAAACTGTTTTTT. Residues: CASSEAPGRNEKLFF.

V and J are TRBV18 and TRBJ2-2, with D maybe TRBD2 (6 bases). The CDR3 has 16 residues. Trimming left V 5 bases short and J 0 bases short, with 13 bases between. In germline, CDR1 is KGHSH, CDR2 LQKENI. The CDR3 DNA sequence: TGTGCCAGCTCAACGGGGGTTTCCGCGAACACCGGGGAGCTGTTTTTT. Its translation is CASSTGVSANTGELFF.

The chain has TRBV5-1 and TRBJ2-5; D unresolved. Germline lookup yields CDR1 SGHRS and CDR2 YFSETQ. The ends were cut back, 3 bases at V and 2 bases at J, with 5 bases in the middle. The CDR3 spans 12 residues. The CDR3 is CASSWDQETQYF. CDR3 in DNA: TGCGCCAGCAGCTGGGATCAAGAGACCCAGTACTTC.

This clone came up a few times. The chain employs TRBV27 and TRBJ1-2; no clear D gene. The CDR3 totals 12 residues. Trimming took off 6 bases at V and 3 bases at J, with 8 bases between the two ends. Germline CDR1 reads MNHEY; CDR2 reads SMNVEV (reference sequence). The CDR3: CASRAQDYGYTF. CDR3 coding DNA: TGTGCCAGCAGGGCCCAAGACTATGGCTACACCTTC.

This clone was seen a single time. The chain has TRBV5-1 and TRBJ1-2; TRBD1 matches 7 bases. V was pared by 4 bases and J by 2 bases, with 8 bases of the junction left unmatched. CDR3 length: 15 residues. Germline V lookup: CDR1 SGHRS, CDR2 YFSETQ. In DNA form, the CDR3 reads TGCGCCAGCAGCGTAACCGGGACAGACAACTATGGCTACACCTTC. Its protein is CASSVTGTDNYGYTF. The variable domain in full, with the rest retrieved from reference TRBV5-1 and TRBJ1-2, is KAGVTQTPRYLIKTRGQQVTLSCSPISGHRSVSWYQQTPGQGLQFLFEYFSETQRNKGNFPGRFSGRQFSNSRSEMNVSTLELGDSALYLCASSVTGTDNYGYTFGSGTRLTVV.

This chain uses TRBV10-3 with TRBJ2-2, with 10 bases matching TRBD2. Germline CDR1 and CDR2: ENHRY and SYGVKD. V lost 8 bases and J lost 6; bases outside the gene matches: 3. The CDR3 runs 13 residues. CDR3 loop: CAIGTSDAGELFF. CDR3 nucleotide sequence: TGTGCCATCGGGACTAGCGACGCCGGGGAGCTGTTTTTT.

This clone was recorded only once. The chain couples TRBV5-1 to TRBJ2-4; no firm D call. Germline values: CDR1 SGHRS, CDR2 YFSETQ. The CDR3 is made up of 14 amino acids. Trimming stripped 2 bases from V and 5 bases from J, with 11 bases between. The CDR3 is CASSFSPTENIQYF. The CDR3 coding sequence is TGCGCCAGCAGCTTCTCACCGACGGAAAACATTCAGTACTTC.

The CDR3 bases are TGCGCCAGCAGCCAGACAGGTATAAACACTGAAGCTTTCTTT. Translation: CASSQTGINTEAFF. The chain has TRBV5-1 and TRBJ1-1, with D possibly TRBD1 on 6 matching bases. The V gene's germline CDR1 is SGHRS and CDR2 YFSETQ. Trimming left V 4 bases short and J 2 bases short, with 12 bases between. This CDR3 is 14 amino acids long.

As DNA, the CDR3 is TGTGCCAGCAGCTCGTCGTCAGCTAGCGGGGGCACAGATACGCAGTATTTT. It codes for CASSSSSASGGTDTQYF. This sequence joins TRBV25-1 and TRBJ2-3; TRBD2 aligns across 9 bases. The CDR3 consists of 17 residues. Germline CDR1 and CDR2: MGHDK and SYGVNS. V shed 6 bases and J 1 base; nucleotides not matched to a gene: 11.

The J gene is TRBJ2-7, the V gene TRBV4-1; D may be TRBD2 (6 bases). The CDR3 spans 18 residues. V was clipped by 0 bases and J by 3 bases, with 21 bases between them. Germline CDR1 reads MGHRA; CDR2 reads YSYEKL. CDR3 loop: CASSQDEQRVSGLYEQYF. CDR3 coding DNA: TGCGCCAGCAGCCAAGATGAGCAGCGGGTTAGCGGACTCTACGAGCAGTACTTC.

The CDR3 coding sequence is TGTGCCAGCTCAACAGGGGTATCTAACTATGGCTACACCTTC. It codes for CASSTGVSNYGYTF. The V call is TRBV6-1, the J call TRBJ1-2; 7 bases are shared with TRBD1. Trimming cost V 8 bases and J 0 bases; bases outside gene matches: 6. The CDR3 extends over 14 amino acids. CDR1 and CDR2 from the germline V gene are MNHNS and SASEGT.

The genes are TRBV11-3 and TRBJ2-5; a weak D match, TRBD1 (5 bases). The V and J ends lost 2 bases and 4 bases respectively, with 14 bases between them. The CDR3 contains 15 residues. Germline V lookup: CDR1 SGHNT, CDR2 YENEEA. For the CDR3, the DNA is TGTGCCAGCAGCTTAACGGCCAGGGCAAGAGAGACCCAGTACTTC. Translation: CASSLTARARETQYF. Full variable domain (remainder filled in from reference TRBV11-3 and TRBJ2-5): EAGVVQSPRYKIIEKKQPVAFWCNPISGHNTLYWYLQNLGQGPELLIRYENEEAVDDSQLPKDRFSAERLKGVDSTLKIQPAELGDSAVYLCASSLTARARETQYFGPGTRLLVL.

The chain carries TRBV5-1 and TRBJ2-1; a possible D gene is TRBD1 (5 bases). The CDR3 has 17 residues. Germline lookup yields CDR1 SGHRS and CDR2 YFSETQ. The V end was cut by 0 bases, the J end by 5 bases, with 18 bases between. The CDR3: CASSLGGLGSWDNEQFF. DNA for the CDR3: TGCGCCAGCAGCTTGGGGGGCCTGGGATCGTGGGACAATGAGCAGTTCTTC. The whole variable domain, filled in from reference TRBV5-1 and TRBJ2-1, reads KAGVTQTPRYLIKTRGQQVTLSCSPISGHRSVSWYQQTPGQGLQFLFEYFSETQRNKGNFPGRFSGRQFSNSRSEMNVSTLELGDSALYLCASSLGGLGSWDNEQFFGPGTRLTVL.

The chain's CDR3 is CASSPQTGLSSGNTIYF. CDR3 nucleotides: TGTGCCAGTAGTCCCCAGACAGGCCTAAGCTCTGGAAACACCATATATTTT. This chain joins TRBV19 and TRBJ1-3; tentatively, D is TRBD1 (6 bases). The V end was cut by 5 bases, the J end by 0 bases, with 17 bases between. From germline, CDR1 is LNHDA and CDR2 SQIVND (reference sequence). This CDR3 spans 17 amino acids.